This TCR beta chain derives from a study of blood T cell repertoires in COVID-19. Repertoires were generated with immunoSEQ multiplex PCR, while TCRdb's copy carries only in-frame clones and drops some. Altogether roughly 230,000 clones are present, 88% being singletons, with the ten largest covering about 1.8%. The TCR originated in a man between 65 and 85 years old with acute or convalescent COVID-19. The sample was peripheral blood.

The CDR3: CASSPSGGNTGELFF. The DNA of the CDR3 is TGCGCCAGCAGCCCGAGCGGGGGGAACACCGGGGAGCTGTTTTTT. The chain uses TRBV10-2 and TRBJ2-2; 8 nucleotides agree with TRBD2. Trimming removed 6 bases from V and 1 base from J; junction bases left unmatched: 4. The CDR3 sequence is 15 residues long. Germline CDR1 reads WSHSY; CDR2 reads SAAADI.